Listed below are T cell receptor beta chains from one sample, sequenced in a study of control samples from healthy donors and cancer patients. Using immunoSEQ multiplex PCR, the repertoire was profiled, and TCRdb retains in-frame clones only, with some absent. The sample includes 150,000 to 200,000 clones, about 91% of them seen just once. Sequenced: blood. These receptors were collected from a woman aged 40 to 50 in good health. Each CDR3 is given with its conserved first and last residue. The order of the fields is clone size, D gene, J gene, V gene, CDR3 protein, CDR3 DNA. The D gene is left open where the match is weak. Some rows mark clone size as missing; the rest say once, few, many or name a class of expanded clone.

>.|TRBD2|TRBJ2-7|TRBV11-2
CASSPHTSGGRNEQYF
TGTGCCAGCAGCCCACACACTAGCGGGGGTCGGAACGAGCAGTACTTC
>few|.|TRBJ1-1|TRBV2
CASSREMNTEAFF
TGTGCCAGCAGTCGTGAGATGAACACTGAAGCTTTCTTT
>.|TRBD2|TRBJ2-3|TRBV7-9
CASSPPSGGVTDTQYF
TGTGCCAGCAGCCCCCCTAGCGGGGGGGTCACAGATACGCAGTATTTT
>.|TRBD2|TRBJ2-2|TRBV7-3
CASSSGLATGELFF
TGTGCCAGCAGCTCGGGACTAGCGACCGGGGAGCTGTTTTTT
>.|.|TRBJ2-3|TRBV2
CASKGLMADTQYF
TGTGCCAGCAAGGGCCTTATGGCCGATACGCAGTATTTT
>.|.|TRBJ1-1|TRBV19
CASSITPQSAEAFF
TGTGCCAGTAGTATAACGCCCCAAAGTGCTGAAGCTTTCTTT
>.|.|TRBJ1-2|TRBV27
CASSSATGGYTF
TGTGCCAGCAGTTCCGCGACGGGAGGCTACACCTTC
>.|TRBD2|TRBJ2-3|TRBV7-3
CASSLTSGGSTDTQYF
TGTGCCAGCAGTTTGACTAGCGGGGGGAGCACAGATACGCAGTATTTT
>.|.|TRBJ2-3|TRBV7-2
CASSWILQDTQYF
TGTGCCAGCAGCTGGATCCTCCAAGATACGCAGTATTTT
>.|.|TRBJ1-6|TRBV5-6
CASSSGTNTLMALLF
TGTGCCAGCAGCTCCGGGACAAATACCCTAATGGCCTTGCTTTTT
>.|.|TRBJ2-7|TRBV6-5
CASSYGEGRNQYF
TGTGCCAGCAGTTACGGAGAGGGTAGGAATCAGTACTTC
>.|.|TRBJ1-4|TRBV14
CASSQALRDEKLFF
TGTGCCAGCAGCCAAGCACTAAGGGATGAAAAACTGTTTTTT
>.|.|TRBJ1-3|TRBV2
CASSETLSRISGNTIYF
TGTGCCAGCAGTGAAACCCTTTCGAGGATCTCTGGAAACACCATATATTTT
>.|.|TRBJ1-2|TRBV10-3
CAIRGGDNYGYTF
TGTGCCATCAGAGGGGGGGATAACTATGGCTACACCTTC
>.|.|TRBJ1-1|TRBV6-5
CASSYSGPPGTEAFF
TGTGCCAGCAGTTACTCGGGACCCCCGGGCACTGAAGCTTTCTTT
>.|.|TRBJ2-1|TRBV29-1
CSVAGGLRNEQFF
TGCAGCGTTGCCGGGGGTTTGAGGAATGAGCAGTTCTTC
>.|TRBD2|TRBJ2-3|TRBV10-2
CASSELRTSGGADTQYF
TGCGCCAGCAGTGAGCTCAGGACTAGCGGGGGTGCAGATACGCAGTATTTT